The 28 T cell receptor beta chains reported below all come from one sample, sequenced in a study of identical twins. TCRdb reprocessed the 5' RACE reads with MiXCR, giving one entry per CDR3 protein. Of 1.5 million to 2 million distinct CDR3 sequences in the sample, about 32% were seen once. The specimen sequenced was cord blood. The receptors derive from a newborn girl in good health.

The rearrangement uses TRBV19 and TRBJ2-5; 9 positions match TRBD2. The end of the DNA fits TRBJ2-7 better, so the J call may be wrong. CDR1 LNHDA and CDR2 SQIVND come from the germline V gene (reference sequence). The CDR3 consists of 15 residues. This chain's CDR3 is CASSIVLAGRYEQYF. The CDR3 coding sequence is TGTGCCAGTAGTATAGTCCTAGCGGGAAGATACGAGCAGTACTTC.

V and J are TRBV6-5 and TRBJ1-2, with 8 bases that match TRBD1. This CDR3 contains 14 residues. Germline V gene sequence: CDR1 MNHEY, CDR2 SVGAGI. Unmatched junction bases numbered 8, after V lost 6 bases and J lost 5 bases. The CDR3 bases are TGTGCCAGCAGCCCGTACGACAGGGGTTATGGCTACACCTTC. This encodes CASSPYDRGYGYTF.

The chain is built from TRBV11-2 and TRBJ1-2; D is ambiguous. CDR1 is SGHAT and CDR2 is FQNNGV in the germline V gene. V lost 3 bases and J lost 4, with 12 bases in between. CDR3 length: 14 amino acids. The CDR3 DNA is TGTGCCAGCAGCTTGGAGGCCCAGAGCTATGGCTACACCTTC. Residues: CASSLEAQSYGYTF. Using reference TRBV11-2 and TRBJ1-2 for the parts outside the CDR3, the full variable domain is EAGVAQSPRYKIIEKRQSVAFWCNPISGHATLYWYQQILGQGPKLLIQFQNNGVVDDSQLPKDRFSAERLKGVDSTLKIQPAKLEDSAVYLCASSLEAQSYGYTFGSGTRLTVV.

In regard to this clonotype: At one of its ends the junction is not consistent with the germline gene, which may arise from a read error. The chain recombines TRBV5-1 with TRBJ2-1; 15 nucleotides match TRBD2. The germline gives CDR1 SGHRS, CDR2 YFSETQ. This CDR3 contains 19 residues. The CDR3 loop is CASSLRTSGGALSYDEQFF. CDR3 nucleotide sequence: TGCGCCAGCAGCTTGCGGACTAGCGGGGGGGCCCTATCCTACGATGAGCAGTTCTTC. Drawing the rest from reference TRBV5-1 and TRBJ2-1, the complete variable domain is KAGVTQTPRYLIKTRGQQVTLSCSPISGHRSVSWYQQTPGQGLQFLFEYFSETQRNKGNFPGRFSGRQFSNSRSEMNVSTLELGDSALYLCASSLRTSGGALSYDEQFFGPGTRLTVL.

Only a few counts were recorded for this clonotype. The genes are TRBV20-1 and TRBJ2-4; the match to TRBD2 covers 9 bases. The CDR3 contains 15 residues. Germline lookup yields CDR1 DFQATT and CDR2 SNEGSKA (reference sequence). V lost 0 bases and J lost 0; bases outside the gene matches: 0. CDR3 residues: CSAREREGAKNIQYF. The DNA for the CDR3 is TGCAGTGCTAGAGAGCGGGAGGGAGCCAAAAACATTCAGTACTTC.

This clonotype was seen a handful of times. This sequence joins TRBV10-2 and TRBJ2-7; TRBD1 or TRBD2 may be the D gene (5 bases each). The germline V and J ends were trimmed by 3 bases and 4 bases, with 19 bases remaining between them. This CDR3 is 16 amino acids long. In germline, CDR1 is WSHSY, CDR2 SAAADI. CDR3 DNA: TGCGCCAGCAGTGATAGGTTGTGGGGGAGCGAGTACGAGCAGTACTTC. Its protein is CASSDRLWGSEYEQYF.

In its sample, this clonotype was seen many times. This chain joins TRBV7-2 and TRBJ2-3; either TRBD1 or TRBD2 may supply D (5 bases each). V was shortened by 2 bases and J by 0 bases, with 12 bases between the two germline ends. Germline V CDR1 and CDR2: SGHTA, FQGNSA. The CDR3 has 16 amino acids. The CDR3 DNA sequence: TGTGCCAGCAGCTTAATTCCGGGGCCTAGCACAGATACGCAGTATTTT. Translated, it gives CASSLIPGPSTDTQYF.

This clonotype was counted only a few times. The chain has TRBV7-9 and TRBJ1-4, with D unresolved. CDR3 length: 16 amino acids. V was trimmed by 5 bases and J by 0 bases, leaving 13 bases between them. CDR1 and CDR2 (germline): SEHNR, FQNEAQ (reference sequence). The CDR3 DNA sequence: TGTGCCAGCAGCCCCACAGATTTAGCAACTAATGAAAAACTGTTTTTT. Protein sequence: CASSPTDLATNEKLFF.

This clonotype was seen a handful of times. The DNA for the CDR3 is TGTGCCAGCAGCGAATGGGATGAAAAACTGTTTTTT. Protein: CASSEWDEKLFF. The chain recombines TRBV6-6 with TRBJ1-4; D call uncertain. The CDR3 is 12 amino acids. Germline lookup yields CDR1 MNHNY and CDR2 SVGAGI (reference sequence). Trimming stripped 6 bases from V and 6 bases from J, with 8 bases between.

This clonotype came up a few times. The chain is built from TRBV20-1 and TRBJ2-3; D is perhaps TRBD2 (6 bases). The V gene's germline CDR1 is DFQATT and CDR2 SNEGSKA (reference sequence). The V gene lost 3 bases and the J gene lost 0 bases, with 13 bases spanning the gap. This CDR3 contains 15 residues. CDR3 nucleotides: TGCAGTGCTAGTTGGACGGGGACTAGCACAGATACGCAGTATTTT. It translates to CSASWTGTSTDTQYF.

This chain links TRBV7-9 with TRBJ1-1, with D hard to call. V lost 5 bases to trimming and J lost 1 base, with 29 bases between them. Germline loops: CDR1 SEHNR, CDR2 FQNEAQ (reference sequence). This CDR3 is 20 amino acids long. CDR3 nucleotide sequence: TGTGCCAGCAGCCTCACCGGGGAGAAAATTCCTCACCTCAAGAACACTGAAGCTTTCTTT. This sequence encodes CASSLTGEKIPHLKNTEAFF.

The chain carries TRBV29-1 and TRBJ2-1; 11 bases match TRBD2. This CDR3 comprises 13 residues. Germline CDR1 SQVTM, CDR2 ANQGSEA. The junction had 5 bases not matched to a gene; V was cut back by 7 bases and J by 6 bases. The CDR3 nucleotides read TGCAGCGCCGGGACTAGCGGTTGCAATGAGCAGTTCTTC. Residues: CSAGTSGCNEQFF.

This clonotype was picked up a small number of times. The chain links TRBV6-5 to TRBJ2-1, with TRBD2 identical over 8 bases. V was pared by 3 bases and J by 6 bases, with 7 bases of the junction left unmatched. The CDR3 sequence is 15 residues long. Germline assignment: CDR1 MNHEY and CDR2 SVGAGI. Here the CDR3 DNA reads TGTGCCAGCAGTTATTTCGGAAGCGGGGGCAATGAGCAGTTCTTC. Its translation is CASSYFGSGGNEQFF.

The V and J genes are TRBV7-9 and TRBJ1-4; TRBD1 matches at 7 bases. CDR3 length: 14 amino acids. With 4 bases clipped from V and 4 bases from J, the junction kept 3 bases outside the gene matches. CDR1 and CDR2 from the germline V gene are SEHNR and FQNEAQ (reference sequence). CDR3 DNA: TGTGCCAGCAGCTGGGACAGTCGTAATGAAAAACTGTTTTTT. This gives the protein CASSWDSRNEKLFF.

The CDR3: CASSQGKGLADEQYF. Here the CDR3 DNA reads TGTGCCAGCAGCCAAGGAAAGGGACTAGCCGACGAGCAGTACTTC. This chain links TRBV4-2 with TRBJ2-7; the match to TRBD2 covers 9 bases. V lost 1 base and J lost 5; bases outside the gene matches: 6. There are 15 residues in the CDR3. Germline-derived CDR1 and CDR2 are LGHNA and YNFKEQ.

The rearrangement joins TRBV4-2 to TRBJ2-1, with TRBD1 as a possible D gene (5 bases). The CDR3 is 16 residues long. V dropped 5 bases and J dropped 13 bases, with 27 bases sitting between them. The V gene's germline CDR1 is LGHNA and CDR2 YNFKEQ. The CDR3 bases are TGTGCCAGCAGCTCATTCGGACATTCGGCCCAAGAGACCCAGTTCTTC. Translating gives CASSSFGHSAQETQFF.

This clonotype occurred once. This chain joins TRBV5-1 and TRBJ1-1, with D possibly matching TRBD1 (5 bases). The CDR3 spans 14 residues. Trimming shortened V by 4 bases and J by 5 bases, and 15 bases separated the two germline ends. The germline V gene has CDR1 SGHRS and CDR2 YFSETQ. CDR3 residues: CASSPGDAGTEAFF. CDR3 in DNA: TGCGCCAGCAGCCCCGGGGACGCGGGAACTGAAGCTTTCTTT.

This rearrangement joins TRBV3-1 to TRBJ1-4; TRBD1 might be the D (6 bases). Germline V lookup: CDR1 LGHDT, CDR2 YNNKEL (reference sequence). The V end lost 4 bases, the J end lost 8 bases, and 20 bases lay between the germline ends. The CDR3 extends over 16 amino acids. The CDR3 here is CASSRRGQGIGEKLFF. The CDR3, as DNA: TGTGCCAGCAGCCGAAGGGGCCAGGGGATCGGAGAAAAACTGTTTTTT.

The chain uses TRBV12-3 or TRBV12-4 and TRBJ2-5, with 7 bases that match TRBD2. V lost 3 bases, J lost 5 bases, and 15 bases stayed unmatched. The CDR3 has 17 amino acids. This chain's CDR3 is CASSFWRLAADGETQYF. CDR3 DNA sequence: TGTGCCAGCAGTTTTTGGCGGCTAGCGGCCGATGGGGAGACCCAGTACTTC.

This chain connects TRBV7-2 to TRBJ2-3; D is perhaps TRBD1 (5 bases). Between the trimmed V and J ends, which lost 1 base and 8 bases, there was a span of 13 bases. This CDR3 region has 14 residues. Germline V gives CDR1 SGHTA, CDR2 FQGNSA. CDR3 residues: CASSLGQGRGTQYF. The CDR3 DNA reads TGTGCCAGCAGCTTAGGGCAGGGAAGGGGTACGCAGTATTTT.

This clonotype has only a few counts. The chain employs TRBV20-1 and TRBJ2-1, with no clear D. The CDR3 runs 11 residues. Germline-derived CDR1 and CDR2 are DFQATT and SNEGSKA (reference sequence). The V end lost 4 bases, the J end lost 5 bases, and 6 bases lay between the germline ends. Here the CDR3 DNA reads TGCAGTGCTACCGCTAACAATGAGCAGTTCTTC. Translation: CSATANNEQFF.

This clonotype has just a few counts. This sequence joins TRBV18 and TRBJ2-5, with 10 positions matching TRBD2. The junction had 4 bases not matched to a gene; V was cut back by 4 bases and J by 5 bases. The CDR3 length is 14 residues. Germline V gives CDR1 KGHSH, CDR2 LQKENI. The DNA for the CDR3 is TGTGCCAGCTCACGGTCTAGCGGGAGTGAGACCCAGTACTTC. Translated, it gives CASSRSSGSETQYF.

In its sample, this clonotype was seen many times. The chain joins TRBV20-1 to TRBJ2-7, with a possible D match to TRBD1 (5 bases). V was clipped by 2 bases and J by 0 bases, with 5 bases between them. Germline V gives CDR1 DFQATT, CDR2 SNEGSKA (reference sequence). CDR3 length equals 12 residues. The CDR3 DNA reads TGCAGTGCTAGAAGGGGCTCCTACGAGCAGTACTTC. Its translation is CSARRGSYEQYF.

On this clonotype: A read error may be the cause here, since a much bigger clone is one base away. The chain recombines TRBV7-6 with TRBJ2-1, with D maybe TRBD2 (6 bases). Germline loops: CDR1 SGHVS, CDR2 FNYEAQ. The CDR3 is 16 residues long. The CDR3 region has the DNA TGTGCCAGCAGCGCCTATAGCGGAAGCTCCTACAGTGAGCAGTTCTTC. Protein: CASSAYSGSSYSEQFF.

This clonotype has a count of ten or more. V gene TRBV6-5 combines with J gene TRBJ2-3; 12 nucleotides align to TRBD2. The CDR3 consists of 16 residues. The trim removed 4 bases at V and 3 bases at J, leaving 5 bases unmatched. CDR1 and CDR2 (germline): MNHEY, SVGAGI. The DNA of the CDR3 is TGTGCCAGCAGTTCCCGACTAGCGGGAGCGACAGATACGCAGTATTTT. Amino acids: CASSSRLAGATDTQYF.

The count of this clonotype is one. This chain uses TRBV4-1 with TRBJ1-4; a possible D gene is TRBD1 (6 bases). CDR1 and CDR2 (germline): MGHRA, YSYEKL. This CDR3 is 12 amino acids long. V lost 3 bases, J lost 12 bases, and 11 bases lay in between. CDR3 residues: CASSQDSEELFF. The DNA of the CDR3 is TGCGCCAGCAGCCAGGACAGCGAAGAACTGTTTTTT.

This clonotype occurred a few times. The chain links TRBV4-1 to TRBJ2-3; TRBD2 aligns across 12 bases. V was pared by 10 bases and J by 1 base, with 12 bases of the junction left unmatched. This CDR3 region has 17 residues. The germline gives CDR1 MGHRA, CDR2 YSYEKL. The CDR3 bases are TGCGCCACCGCATCTAGCGGGGGGGTTAGGGGCACAGATACGCAGTATTTT. It encodes CATASSGGVRGTDTQYF.

V is TRBV6-5 and J is TRBJ1-2; D ambiguous. Trimming removed 4 bases at V and 3 bases at J, with 9 bases between. CDR1 is MNHEY, CDR2 SVGAGI, per germline. The CDR3 contains 13 residues. CDR3 DNA: TGTGCCAGCAGTTTCGGGAGGCACTATGGCTACACCTTC. This encodes CASSFGRHYGYTF.